The text below deals with one TCR beta chain. The record originates from a study of blood T cell repertoires in COVID-19. Study-level background: From T cells, B-cell-depleted T cells, or PBMCs came the material, which was cDNA or gDNA.

Methods used by the authors: Reference gene primers were amplified, and this amplification served to estimate nucleated cell counts. Method: immunoSEQ multiplex PCR; TCRdb's copy keeps in-frame clones and lacks some. V and J calls plus clone size are reproduced from that table; the DNA served to infer D and trimming. The sample comprises 280,000 or so clones, 80% to 90% of which are singletons, and around 2.1% rests with the top ten. The CDR3 is 16 amino acids. Trimming at V came to 4 bases and at J to 1 base, leaving 7 bases not matched to a gene. Germline CDR1 is MGHDK and CDR2 is SYGVNS. Individuals aged about 18 to 100 years were recruited from 24 US areas. Participants were placed into cohorts based on the clinical history they reported.

This TCR derives from a man in his thirties or forties who had recovered from COVID-19. The sequenced material came from PBMCs or T cells enriched from blood (not recorded which). The rearrangement joins TRBV25-1 to TRBJ1-3; TRBD1 agrees at 7 bases. CDR3 sequence reads: CASSGDRDRSGNTIYF. In DNA form, the CDR3 reads TGTGCCAGCAGTGGTGACAGGGATAGGTCTGGAAACACCATATATTTT.